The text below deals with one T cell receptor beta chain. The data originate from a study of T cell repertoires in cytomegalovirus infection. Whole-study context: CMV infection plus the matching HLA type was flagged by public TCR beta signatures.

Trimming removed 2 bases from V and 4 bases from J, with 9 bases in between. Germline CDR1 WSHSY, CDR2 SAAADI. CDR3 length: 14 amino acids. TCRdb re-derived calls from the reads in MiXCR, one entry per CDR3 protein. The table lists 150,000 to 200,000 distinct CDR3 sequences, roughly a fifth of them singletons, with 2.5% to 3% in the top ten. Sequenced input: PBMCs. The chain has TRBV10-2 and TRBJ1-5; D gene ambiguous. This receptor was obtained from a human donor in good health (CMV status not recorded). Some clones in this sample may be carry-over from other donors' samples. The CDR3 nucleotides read TGCGCCAGCAGTGAGGCAGCGGGGAATCAGCCCCAGCATTTT. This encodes CASSEAAGNQPQHF.